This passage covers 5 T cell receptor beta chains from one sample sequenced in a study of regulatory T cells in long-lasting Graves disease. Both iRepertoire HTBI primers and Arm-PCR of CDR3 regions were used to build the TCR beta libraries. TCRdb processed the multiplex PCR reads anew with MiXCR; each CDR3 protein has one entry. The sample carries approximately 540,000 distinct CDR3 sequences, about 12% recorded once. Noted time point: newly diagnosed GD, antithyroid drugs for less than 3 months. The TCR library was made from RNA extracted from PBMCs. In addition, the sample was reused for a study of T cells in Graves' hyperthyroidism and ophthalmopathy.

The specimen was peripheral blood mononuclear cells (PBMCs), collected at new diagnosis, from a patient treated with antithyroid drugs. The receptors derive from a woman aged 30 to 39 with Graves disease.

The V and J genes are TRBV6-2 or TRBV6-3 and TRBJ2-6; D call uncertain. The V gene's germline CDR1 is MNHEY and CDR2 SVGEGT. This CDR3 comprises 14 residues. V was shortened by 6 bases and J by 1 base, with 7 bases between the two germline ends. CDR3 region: CASRKMSGANVLTF. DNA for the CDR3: TGTGCCAGCAGGAAAATGTCTGGGGCCAACGTCCTGACTTTC.

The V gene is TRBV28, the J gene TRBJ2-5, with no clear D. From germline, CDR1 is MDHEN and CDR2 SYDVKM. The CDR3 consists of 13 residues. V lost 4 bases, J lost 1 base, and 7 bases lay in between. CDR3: CASSSHIQETQYF. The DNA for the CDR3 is TGTGCCAGCAGTTCCCATATCCAAGAGACCCAGTACTTC.

CDR3: CASSSGTLAGTFRNEQFF. The CDR3, as DNA: TGTGCCAGCAGCTCCGGTACGCTAGCGGGAACGTTTCGGAATGAGCAGTTCTTC. The V and J genes are TRBV7-3 and TRBJ2-1; 9 bases are shared with TRBD2. The germline gives CDR1 SGHTA, CDR2 FQGTGA. The ends lost 4 bases at V and 7 bases at J; junction bases unmatched: 17. The CDR3 is 18 residues long.

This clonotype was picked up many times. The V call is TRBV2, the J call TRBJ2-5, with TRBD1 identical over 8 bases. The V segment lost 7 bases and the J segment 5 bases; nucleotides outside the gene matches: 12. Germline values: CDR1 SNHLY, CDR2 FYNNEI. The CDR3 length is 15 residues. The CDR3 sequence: CASTREQGAGETQYF. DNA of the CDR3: TGTGCCAGCACCAGAGAGCAGGGGGCGGGGGAGACCCAGTACTTC.

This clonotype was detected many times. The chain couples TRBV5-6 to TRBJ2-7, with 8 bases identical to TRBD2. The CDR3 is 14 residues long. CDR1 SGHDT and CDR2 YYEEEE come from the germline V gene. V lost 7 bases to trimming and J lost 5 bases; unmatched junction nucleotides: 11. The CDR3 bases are TGTGCCAGCTACCCGGGCGGGAGGTCCCACGAGCAGTACTTC. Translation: CASYPGGRSHEQYF.